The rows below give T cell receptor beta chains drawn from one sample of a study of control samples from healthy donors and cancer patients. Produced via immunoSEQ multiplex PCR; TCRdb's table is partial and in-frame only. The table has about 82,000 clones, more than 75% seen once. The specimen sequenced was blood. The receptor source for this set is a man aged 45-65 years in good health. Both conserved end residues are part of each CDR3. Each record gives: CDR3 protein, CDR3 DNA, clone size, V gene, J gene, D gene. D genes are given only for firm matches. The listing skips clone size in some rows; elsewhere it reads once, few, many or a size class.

CAISESEGGPDIQYF	TGTGCCATCAGTGAGTCTGAGGGGGGGCCGGACATTCAGTACTTC	-	TRBV10-3	TRBJ2-4	-
CASSEIVPNTEAFF	TGTGCCAGCAGTGAAATCGTCCCTAACACTGAAGCTTTCTTT	-	TRBV6-1	TRBJ1-1	-
CAWSLRTGVTEAFF	TGTGCCTGGAGTTTAAGAACAGGGGTAACTGAAGCTTTCTTT	-	TRBV30	TRBJ1-1	TRBD1
CASSPAGSFSNQPQHF	TGTGCCAGCTCACCTGCCGGGTCTTTTAGCAATCAGCCCCAGCATTTT	-	TRBV18	TRBJ1-5	-
CAWSRESNEKLFF	TGTGCCTGGAGTCGGGAGTCTAATGAAAAACTGTTTTTT	-	TRBV30	TRBJ1-4	-
CASSNGQGTTGELFF	TGTGCCAGCAGCAACGGACAGGGAACCACCGGGGAGCTGTTTTTT	-	TRBV7-6	TRBJ2-2	TRBD1
CASSSGTGVHGYTF	TGTGCCAGCAGTTCCGGGACAGGGGTCCATGGCTACACCTTC	-	TRBV28	TRBJ1-2	TRBD1
CASSSDRVSLTFF	TGTGCCAGCAGCAGCGACAGGGTCTCCCTAACGTTCTTC	-	TRBV28	TRBJ2-1	TRBD1
CASSTETGLSAFF	TGCGCCAGCAGCACCGAGACTGGGTTGAGTGCTTTCTTT	-	TRBV5-1	TRBJ1-1	-
CASSTTGSGNQPQHF	TGTGCCAGTAGTACAACAGGGTCTGGCAATCAGCCCCAGCATTTT	-	TRBV19	TRBJ1-5	-
CAWSARLALGTGYTF	TGTGCCTGGAGTGCCCGTCTCGCGTTGGGGACTGGCTACACCTTC	-	TRBV30	TRBJ1-2	-
CASSFHSGGAADTQYF	TGTGCCAGCAGCTTCCATAGCGGGGGGGCGGCAGATACGCAGTATTTT	-	TRBV7-2	TRBJ2-3	TRBD2
CAMPTRTGMGYTF	TGCGCCATGCCAACTAGGACAGGGATGGGCTACACCTTC	-	TRBV5-1	TRBJ1-2	TRBD1
CASSHGGGTEAFF	TGTGCCAGTTCCCACGGGGGCGGAACTGAAGCTTTCTTT	-	TRBV25-1	TRBJ1-1	-
CASSIPRTGLGNEKLFF	TGTGCCAGTAGTATACCTAGGACAGGGCTAGGTAATGAAAAACTGTTTTTT	-	TRBV19	TRBJ1-4	TRBD1
CATLSGGDYGYTF	TGTGCCACCCTAAGTGGGGGGGACTATGGCTACACCTTC	-	TRBV10-3	TRBJ1-2	-
CATSRVSNLEAFF	TGTGCCACCAGCAGAGTTTCTAACCTCGAAGCTTTCTTT	-	TRBV15	TRBJ1-1	-
CASRPEGGSNEQFF	TGTGCCAGCAGGCCCGAGGGAGGAAGTAATGAGCAGTTCTTC	-	TRBV11-3	TRBJ2-1	-
CASTLGTSGRGEQFF	TGCGCCAGCACCCTGGGGACTAGCGGGAGGGGTGAGCAGTTCTTC	-	TRBV5-1	TRBJ2-1	TRBD2
CASTTGGNTEAFF	TGTGCCAGCACCACAGGAGGGAACACTGAAGCTTTCTTT	-	TRBV6-5	TRBJ1-1	-
CASSEASAGGGEQFF	TGTGCCAGCAGTGAAGCGTCAGCGGGAGGGGGCGAGCAGTTCTTC	-	TRBV2	TRBJ2-1	TRBD2
CATDILMSGNTIYF	TGTGCCACGGACATATTGATGAGTGGAAACACCATATATTTT	-	TRBV30	TRBJ1-3	-
CASSLTGNYGYTF	TGTGCCAGCAGCCTGACAGGGAACTATGGCTACACCTTC	-	TRBV2	TRBJ1-2	TRBD1
CASSLQGAQETQYF	TGTGCCAGCAGCCTACAGGGGGCTCAAGAGACCCAGTACTTC	-	TRBV5-4	TRBJ2-5	TRBD1
CAWSTDSFEAFF	TGTGCCTGGAGTACGGACAGTTTTGAAGCTTTCTTT	-	TRBV30	TRBJ1-1	-
CASSRRAGATNEQFF	TGTGCCAGCAGTCGCAGAGCGGGAGCGACTAATGAGCAGTTCTTC	-	TRBV6-5	TRBJ2-1	TRBD2
CASAQRGEQFF	TGTGCCAGCGCGCAGCGGGGTGAGCAGTTCTTC	few	TRBV12-3/TRBV12-4	TRBJ2-1	TRBD2
CASSLDLRDSPLHF	TGTGCCAGCAGCCTCGACCTTAGAGATTCACCCCTCCACTTT	once	TRBV3-1/TRBV3-2	TRBJ1-6	-
CASSPYGTYEQYF	TGTGCCAGCTCACCATATGGCACCTACGAGCAGTACTTC	-	TRBV18	TRBJ2-7	-
CATGQGPGPYEQYF	TGTGCCACCGGACAGGGACCGGGACCCTACGAGCAGTACTTC	-	TRBV6-5	TRBJ2-7	TRBD1
CASSPTSPHYGTQYF	TGCGCCAGCAGCCCCACGTCCCCCCACTACGGAACCCAGTACTTC	-	TRBV10-2	TRBJ2-5	-
CASKVGLVADTQYF	TGTGCCAGTAAGGTCGGGCTAGTGGCAGATACGCAGTATTTT	once	TRBV19	TRBJ2-3	-
CASSLPNTGELFF	TGTGCCAGCAGCCTCCCGAACACCGGGGAGCTGTTTTTT	-	TRBV3-1/TRBV3-2	TRBJ2-2	-